This T cell receptor beta chain is from a study of control samples from healthy donors and cancer patients (dated by TCRdb to the early 2020s). The library was generated by the immunoSEQ multiplex PCR assay. TCRdb limited this immuneACCESS table to in-frame rearrangements with V and J called. A share of clones is missing; checked studies link under half to unresolved V genes, and the rest is unexplained. In this sample the table shows about 110,000 clones, 85% to 90% of which occur a single time. The ten largest clones add up to around 3.5% of the sample. The germline V gene (reference sequence) yields LGHDT for CDR1 and YNNKEL for CDR2. The CDR3 spans 14 residues, from the cysteine through the phenylalanine. The kept DNA is CDR3 alone, 42 bases in frame from the first base. Deletion took 4 bases off V and 5 bases off J, with a span of 9 bases between the germline ends. Details on this clone: Its binding antigen is unknown. No base quality values were provided; no much bigger clone lies one nucleotide off.

The TCR was taken from a woman aged 60-75 years with lung cancer. The chain couples TRBV3-1 (or the pseudogene TRBV3-2) to TRBJ1-6; no D gene can be assigned with confidence. The material sequenced was PBMCs. The CDR3 has the sequence CASSPTEDNSPLHF. The DNA reads TGTGCCAGCAGCCCGACGGAAGATAATTCACCCCTCCACTTT.